Below are 4 T cell receptor beta chains sequenced from a single sample in a study of cytomegalovirus exposure and HLA in healthy donors. TCRdb's copy holds only in-frame clones and misses some; the assay was immunoSEQ multiplex PCR. The table shows under 250,000 clones, with 80% to 90% occurring only once. The sample consisted of PBMCs. Receptor source: a woman aged 25 to 45 in good health and CMV-seronegative.

CDR3 coding DNA: TGTGCCAGCACCAACTCCCCGGCTTGGACATCAACTTACGAGCAGTACTTC. Its translation is CASTNSPAWTSTYEQYF. This sequence joins TRBV7-2 and TRBJ2-7, with D possibly matching TRBD1 (5 bases). The ends were cut back, 7 bases at V and 4 bases at J, with 26 bases in the middle. Per the germline V gene, CDR1 is SGHTA and CDR2 is FQGNSA. CDR3 length equals 17 residues.

The J gene is TRBJ2-7, the V gene TRBV28, with a weak D call TRBD2 (6 bases). Germline-derived CDR1 and CDR2 are MDHEN and SYDVKM. This CDR3 region has 15 residues. The V and J ends lost 10 bases and 3 bases respectively, with 22 bases between them. CDR3 nucleotide sequence: TGTGCCACCAAATTGCCCCGGGACTCCCTCTACGAGCAGTACTTC. Protein: CATKLPRDSLYEQYF.

This clone was recorded once. The CDR3 nucleotides are TGTGCCAGCAGTCCCGGACAGCTCGCCGGGGAGCTGTTTTTT. Its protein is CASSPGQLAGELFF. V is TRBV27 and J is TRBJ2-2, with a weak D call TRBD1 (6 bases). Trimming stripped 5 bases from V and 6 bases from J, with 13 bases between. The germline gives CDR1 MNHEY, CDR2 SMNVEV (reference sequence). The CDR3 is 14 amino acids.

This chain links TRBV7-3 with TRBJ2-5; D not certain. The germline V gene encodes CDR1 SGHTA and CDR2 FQGTGA. This CDR3 spans 16 amino acids. V was shortened by 2 bases and J by 2 bases, with 15 bases between the two germline ends. CDR3 DNA: TGTGCCAGCAGCTTATTGCCGGGTTTCGGGCAAGAGACCCAGTACTTC. This encodes CASSLLPGFGQETQYF.